The 19 T cell receptor beta chains below come from one sample, sequenced in a study of blood T cell repertoires in COVID-19. Sequenced by immunoSEQ multiplex PCR; TCRdb stores in-frame clones only, minus some. The repertoire includes more than 120,000 clones, roughly 87% of them detected once, and 0.9% to 0.95% sits in the top ten. Sequenced material: peripheral blood. The source of these receptors is a woman aged 45-65 years with acute or convalescent COVID-19.

This chain uses TRBV2 with TRBJ1-2; 7 nucleotides align to TRBD1. This CDR3 has 13 residues. The germline V gene has CDR1 SNHLY and CDR2 FYNNEI. The V and J ends lost 8 bases and 2 bases, in that order; junction bases with no gene match: 5. This CDR3 reads CASRQGLNYGYTF. DNA of the CDR3: TGTGCCAGCCGACAGGGCCTGAACTATGGCTACACCTTC.

This chain links TRBV5-1 with TRBJ1-2, with D tentatively TRBD1 (5 bases). This CDR3 is 20 amino acids long. The V end lost 0 bases, the J end lost 6 bases, and 30 bases lay between the germline ends. The V gene's germline CDR1 is SGHRS and CDR2 YFSETQ. CDR3 DNA: TGCGCCAGCAGCTTGGCCGGGGGGTATCTAAGCCCCAAATGGGAAAATGGCTACACCTTC. Encoded protein: CASSLAGGYLSPKWENGYTF.

The V and J genes are TRBV27 and TRBJ2-3; D might be TRBD2 (5 bases). From germline, CDR1 is MNHEY and CDR2 SMNVEV (reference sequence). The CDR3 has 11 amino acids. The V gene lost 8 bases and the J gene lost 6 bases, with 9 bases spanning the gap. CDR3 bases: TGTGCCAGCCGAGGGTTCGATACGCAGTATTTT. This translates into CASRGFDTQYF.

The chain links TRBV9 to TRBJ2-1, with 11 nucleotides matching TRBD2. Germline values: CDR1 SGDLS, CDR2 YYNGEE. The CDR3 is 16 amino acids. Unmatched junction bases numbered 2, after V lost 3 bases and J lost 0 bases. The CDR3 region is CASSALAGGSYNEQFF. The CDR3 region has the DNA TGTGCCAGCAGCGCCCTAGCGGGGGGCTCCTACAATGAGCAGTTCTTC.

V gene TRBV4-1 combines with J gene TRBJ2-7, with 7 positions matching TRBD1. The CDR3 has 11 residues. The germline V gene encodes CDR1 MGHRA and CDR2 YSYEKL. The trim removed 4 bases at V and 6 bases at J, leaving 0 bases unmatched. CDR3 in DNA: TGCGCCAGCAGCCGGACAGGCGAGCAGTACTTC. It codes for CASSRTGEQYF.

This clone was picked up one time. This chain uses TRBV9 with TRBJ2-7; D unresolved. Germline lookup yields CDR1 SGDLS and CDR2 YYNGEE. The CDR3 is made up of 16 amino acids. V lost 0 bases and J 6 bases, leaving 19 bases between the germline ends. The CDR3 region has the DNA TGTGCCAGCAGCGTAGAAAATGCGGCCTCGCAGCCCGAGCAGTACTTC. It codes for CASSVENAASQPEQYF.

For the CDR3, the DNA is TGTGCCTGGAAACTAGGGACAGGGATGGGCACTGAAGCTTTCTTT. Protein product: CAWKLGTGMGTEAFF. The chain has TRBV30 and TRBJ1-1, with TRBD1 matching 9 bases. The germline V gene has CDR1 GTSNPN and CDR2 SVGIG (reference sequence). J was trimmed by 4 bases and V by 4 bases; bases with no gene match: 10. CDR3 length equals 15 residues.

V gene TRBV11-3 combines with J gene TRBJ2-1; D is perhaps TRBD2 (5 bases). There are 14 residues in the CDR3. V shed 2 bases and J shed 2 bases, with 7 bases lying between them. Germline V gives CDR1 SGHNT, CDR2 YENEEA. The CDR3 is CASSLSGTYNEQFF. For the CDR3, the DNA is TGTGCCAGCAGCTTATCGGGGACCTACAATGAGCAGTTCTTC.

The chain employs TRBV19 and TRBJ2-1; 9 bases are a match to TRBD1. V was pared by 8 bases and J by 6 bases, with 8 bases of the junction left unmatched. This CDR3 has 14 amino acids. Germline-derived CDR1 and CDR2 are LNHDA and SQIVND (reference sequence). The CDR3 DNA is TGTGCCAGTCAAAACAGGGGGCGATTCAATGAGCAGTTCTTC. Protein sequence: CASQNRGRFNEQFF.

This chain uses TRBV7-9 with TRBJ1-1; D gene uncertain. CDR1 and CDR2 (germline): SEHNR, FQNEAQ (reference sequence). This CDR3 is 11 amino acids long. Trimming left V 7 bases short and J 3 bases short, with 6 bases between. The CDR3 nucleotides read TGTGCCAGCACACGGGACACTGAAGCTTTCTTT. Encoded protein: CASTRDTEAFF.

The V call is TRBV5-1, the J call TRBJ1-2; D remains unclear. Germline CDR1 and CDR2: SGHRS and YFSETQ. This CDR3 spans 13 amino acids. Between the trimmed V and J ends, which lost 0 bases and 5 bases, there was a span of 8 bases. CDR3: CASSLARRYGYTF. The CDR3, as DNA: TGCGCCAGCAGCTTGGCCAGGAGGTATGGCTACACCTTC.

The rearrangement joins TRBV19 to TRBJ2-6; no definite D call. CDR3 length equals 14 residues. The germline V gene encodes CDR1 LNHDA and CDR2 SQIVND (reference sequence). The germline V and J ends were trimmed by 7 bases and 0 bases, with 7 bases remaining between them. CDR3 in amino acids: CASTENSGANVLTF. Written as DNA, the CDR3 is TGTGCCAGTACTGAGAACTCTGGGGCCAACGTCCTGACTTTC.

The genes are TRBV6-5 and TRBJ2-2, with 10 bases lining up with TRBD2. CDR1 MNHEY and CDR2 SVGAGI come from the germline V gene. V was clipped by 6 bases and J by 7 bases; unmatched bases: 5. This CDR3 contains 14 residues. The CDR3 here is CASRAGGPIGELFF. The CDR3 region has the DNA TGTGCCAGCAGAGCGGGAGGGCCGATCGGGGAGCTGTTTTTT.

The chain couples TRBV6-5 to TRBJ1-1, with D possibly being TRBD1 (6 bases). V lost 5 bases and J lost 0, with 10 bases in between. This CDR3 is 14 amino acids long. Germline values: CDR1 MNHEY, CDR2 SVGAGI. CDR3 sequence (DNA): TGTGCCAGCAGTCTGGACAGTTTGAACACTGAAGCTTTCTTT. Translating gives CASSLDSLNTEAFF.

The chain joins TRBV19 to TRBJ1-2; unclear D gene. Looked up from germline, CDR1 is LNHDA and CDR2 is SQIVND (reference sequence). V was pared by 6 bases and J by 2 bases, with 19 bases between. This CDR3 is built from 16 residues. This chain's CDR3 is CASSRVGGLINYGYTF. The CDR3 DNA sequence: TGTGCCAGTAGCCGTGTTGGAGGTCTCATAAACTATGGCTACACCTTC.

This rearrangement joins TRBV9 to TRBJ1-4; perhaps TRBD1 as D (5 bases). V lost 4 bases, J lost 3 bases, and 10 bases lay in between. Germline V gene data show CDR1 as SGDLS and CDR2 as YYNGEE. CDR3 length equals 14 residues. The chain's CDR3 is CASSPGGSNEKLFF. The DNA of the CDR3 is TGTGCCAGCAGCCCCGGGGGGTCTAATGAAAAACTGTTTTTT.

About this clone: Mismatch with germline at one junction end may stem from a read error. V usage is TRBV6-6 and J usage is TRBJ2-1; 9 bases match TRBD2. This CDR3 has 14 residues. Germline loops: CDR1 MNHNY, CDR2 SVGAGI (reference sequence). The CDR3 sequence: CASSDSAGGFEQFF. The CDR3 region has the DNA TGTGCCAGCAGTGACTCCGCGGGAGGGTTTGAGCAGTTCTTC.

This clone was recorded only once. V and J are TRBV9 and TRBJ2-3; maybe TRBD2 (5 bases). CDR1 and CDR2 from the germline V gene are SGDLS and YYNGEE. This CDR3 comprises 17 residues. Trimming removed 0 bases at V and 0 bases at J, with 14 bases between. For the CDR3, the DNA is TGTGCCAGCAGCGTAGGGGCAGGCGGGCACAGCACAGATACGCAGTATTTT. Its translation is CASSVGAGGHSTDTQYF. Variable domain in full (rest from reference TRBV9 and TRBJ2-3): DSGVTQTPKHLITATGQRVTLRCSPRSGDLSVYWYQQSLDQGLQFLIQYYNGEERAKGNILERFSAQQFPDLHSELNLSSLELGDSALYFCASSVGAGGHSTDTQYFGPGTRLTVL.

J is TRBJ2-2 and V is TRBV7-3, with TRBD1 as a possible D gene (7 bases). The CDR3 totals 15 residues. V lost 5 bases and J 6 bases, leaving 16 bases between the germline ends. Germline CDR1 is SGHTA and CDR2 is FQGTGA. Written as DNA, the CDR3 is TGTGCCAGCAGCCCCCTAGGCAGGGGGGCCGGGGAGCTGTTTTTT. Protein product: CASSPLGRGAGELFF.